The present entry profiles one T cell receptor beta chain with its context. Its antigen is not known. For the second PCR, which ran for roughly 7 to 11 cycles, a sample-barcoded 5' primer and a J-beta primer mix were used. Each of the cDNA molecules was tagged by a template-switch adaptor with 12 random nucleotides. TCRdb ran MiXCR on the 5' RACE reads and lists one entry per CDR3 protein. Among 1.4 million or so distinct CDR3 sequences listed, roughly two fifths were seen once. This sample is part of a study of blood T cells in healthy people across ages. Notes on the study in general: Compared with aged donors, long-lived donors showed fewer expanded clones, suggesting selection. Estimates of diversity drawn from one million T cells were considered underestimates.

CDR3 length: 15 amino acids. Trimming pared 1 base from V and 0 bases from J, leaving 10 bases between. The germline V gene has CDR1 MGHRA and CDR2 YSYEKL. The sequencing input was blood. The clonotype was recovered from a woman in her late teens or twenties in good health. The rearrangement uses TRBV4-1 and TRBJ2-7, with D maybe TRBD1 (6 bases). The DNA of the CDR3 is TGCGCCAGCAGCCAAGGAACAGGGAACTCCTACGAGCAGTACTTC. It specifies CASSQGTGNSYEQYF.